The T cell receptor beta chain described here comes from a study of technical replicates of blood from several donors. TCRdb's table, derived via immunoSEQ multiplex PCR, lists solely in-frame clones and lacks some. The sample holds roughly 87,000 clones, roughly 90% seen once. The CDR3 consists of 16 residues. Germline CDR1 MNHNS, CDR2 SASEGT. Deletions cut 1 base from V and 7 bases from J, with 17 bases between. The chain combines TRBV6-1 with TRBJ1-5; no firm D call. Sequenced sample: T cells isolated from PBMCs. The clonotype comes from a human donor in good health. CDR3 sequence: CASSEESSGRRQPQHF. The CDR3, as DNA: TGTGCCAGCAGTGAAGAGTCCTCGGGGAGACGGCAGCCCCAGCATTTT.